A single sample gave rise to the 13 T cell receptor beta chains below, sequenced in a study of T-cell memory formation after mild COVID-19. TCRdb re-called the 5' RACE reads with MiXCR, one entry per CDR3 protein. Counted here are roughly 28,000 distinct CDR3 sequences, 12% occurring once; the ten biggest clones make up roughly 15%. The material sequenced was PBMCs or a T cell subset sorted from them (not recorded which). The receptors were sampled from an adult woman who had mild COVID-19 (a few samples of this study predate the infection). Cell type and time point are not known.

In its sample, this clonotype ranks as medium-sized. DNA of the CDR3: TGTGCCAGCAAGGATCTAGCGGGGGGGCCGAGTGAGCAGTTCTTC. It translates to CASKDLAGGPSEQFF. This chain connects TRBV7-8 to TRBJ2-1; 12 bases are shared with TRBD2. The trim removed 7 bases at V and 9 bases at J, leaving 10 bases unmatched. The CDR3 totals 15 residues. The germline V gene has CDR1 SGHVS and CDR2 FQNEAQ.

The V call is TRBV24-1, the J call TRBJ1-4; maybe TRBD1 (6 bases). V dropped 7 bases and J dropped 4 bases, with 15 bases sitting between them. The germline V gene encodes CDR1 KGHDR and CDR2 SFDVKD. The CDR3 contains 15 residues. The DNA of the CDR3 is TGTGCCACCAGCCGTGGGGGACACAATAATGAAAAACTGTTTTTT. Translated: CATSRGGHNNEKLFF.

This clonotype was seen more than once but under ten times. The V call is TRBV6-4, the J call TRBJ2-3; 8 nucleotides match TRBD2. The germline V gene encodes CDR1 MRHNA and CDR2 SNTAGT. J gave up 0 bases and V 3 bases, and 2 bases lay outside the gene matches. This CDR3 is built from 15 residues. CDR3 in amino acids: CASSELAGSTDTQYF. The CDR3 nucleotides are TGTGCCAGCAGTGAATTAGCGGGGAGCACAGATACGCAGTATTTT.

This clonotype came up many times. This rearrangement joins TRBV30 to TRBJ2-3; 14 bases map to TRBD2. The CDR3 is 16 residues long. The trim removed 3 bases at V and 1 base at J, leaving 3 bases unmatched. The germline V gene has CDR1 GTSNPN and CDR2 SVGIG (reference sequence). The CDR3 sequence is CAWSRGLAGGTDTQYF. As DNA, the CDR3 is TGTGCCTGGAGCCGGGGACTAGCGGGAGGCACAGATACGCAGTATTTT.

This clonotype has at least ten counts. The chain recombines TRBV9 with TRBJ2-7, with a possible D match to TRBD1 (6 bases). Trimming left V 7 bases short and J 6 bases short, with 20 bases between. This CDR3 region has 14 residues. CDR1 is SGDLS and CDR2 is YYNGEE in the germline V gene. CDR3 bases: TGTGCCAGCCAAGGAGTGGGGGCTAGGAGCGAGCAGTACTTC. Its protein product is CASQGVGARSEQYF.

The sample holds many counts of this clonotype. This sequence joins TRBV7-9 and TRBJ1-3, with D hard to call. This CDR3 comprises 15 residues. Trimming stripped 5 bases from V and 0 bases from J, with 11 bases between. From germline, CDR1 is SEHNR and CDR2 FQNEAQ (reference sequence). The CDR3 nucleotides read TGTGCCAGCAGCCCTCAACAGAGCTCTGGAAACACCATATATTTT. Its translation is CASSPQQSSGNTIYF.

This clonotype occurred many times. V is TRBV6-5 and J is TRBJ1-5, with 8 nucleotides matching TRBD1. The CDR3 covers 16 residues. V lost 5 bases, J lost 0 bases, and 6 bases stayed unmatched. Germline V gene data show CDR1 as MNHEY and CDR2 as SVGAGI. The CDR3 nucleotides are TGTGCCAGCAGTCCACAGGGGGTTTATAGCAATCAGCCCCAGCATTTT. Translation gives CASSPQGVYSNQPQHF.

The CDR3 spells CASSRDRASNEQFF. The CDR3 region has the DNA TGTGCCAGCAGTCGGGACAGGGCTTCCAATGAGCAGTTCTTC. The gene calls are TRBV2 and TRBJ2-1; TRBD1 matches at 9 bases. CDR3 length: 14 residues. Germline assignment: CDR1 SNHLY and CDR2 FYNNEI. Trimming cost V 5 bases and J 6 bases; bases outside gene matches: 5.

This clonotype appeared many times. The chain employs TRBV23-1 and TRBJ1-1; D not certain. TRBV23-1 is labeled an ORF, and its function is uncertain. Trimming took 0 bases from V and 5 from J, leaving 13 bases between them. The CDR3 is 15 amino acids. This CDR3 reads CASSQSSEPETEAFF. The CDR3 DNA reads TGCGCCAGCAGTCAATCCTCGGAACCCGAGACTGAAGCTTTCTTT.

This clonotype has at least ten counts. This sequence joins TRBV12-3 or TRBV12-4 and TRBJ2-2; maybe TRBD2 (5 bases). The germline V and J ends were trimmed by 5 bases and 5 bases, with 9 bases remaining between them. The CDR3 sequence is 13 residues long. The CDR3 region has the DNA TGTGCCAGCAGTCGCAGCGGTACCGGGGAGCTGTTTTTT. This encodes CASSRSGTGELFF.

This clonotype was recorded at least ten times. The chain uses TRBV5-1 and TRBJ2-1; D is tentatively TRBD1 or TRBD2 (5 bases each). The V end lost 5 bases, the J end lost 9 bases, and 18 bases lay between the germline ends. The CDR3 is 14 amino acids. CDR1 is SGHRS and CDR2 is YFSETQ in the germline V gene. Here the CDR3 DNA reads TGCGCCAGCAGTTGGGACGGCATCCAGAGTGAGCAGTTCTTC. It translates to CASSWDGIQSEQFF.

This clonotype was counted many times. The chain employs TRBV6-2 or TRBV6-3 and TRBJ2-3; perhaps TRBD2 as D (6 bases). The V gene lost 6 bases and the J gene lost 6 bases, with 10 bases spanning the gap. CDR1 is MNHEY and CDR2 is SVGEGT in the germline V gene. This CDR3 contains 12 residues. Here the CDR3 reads CASSPSGDTQYF. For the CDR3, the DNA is TGTGCCAGCAGCCCCAGCGGGGATACGCAGTATTTT.

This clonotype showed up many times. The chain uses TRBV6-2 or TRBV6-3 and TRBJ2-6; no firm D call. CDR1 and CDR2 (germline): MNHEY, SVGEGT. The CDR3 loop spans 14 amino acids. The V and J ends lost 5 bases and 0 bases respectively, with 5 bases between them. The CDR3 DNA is TGTGCCAGCAGTACAGTCTCTGGGGCCAACGTCCTGACTTTC. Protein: CASSTVSGANVLTF.